Listed here are 29 T cell receptor beta chains from one sample, sequenced in a study of post-analysis software for immune sequencing data. General study results and limits: Patients used about 5 TRBV segments, including TRBV5-6, TRBV5-1 and TRBV20-1, more often than controls.

cDNA libraries of TCR beta carried unique molecular identifiers. TCRdb redid the calling of the PCR reads with MiXCR, one entry per CDR3 protein. This repertoire shows roughly 200,000 distinct CDR3 sequences, 29% found once; its top ten account for nearly 3.5%. No antigen has been identified for these receptors. Sequenced sample: blood. All receptors come from a girl under 18 with multiple sclerosis.

This clonotype was observed many times. The chain couples TRBV24-1 to TRBJ2-1; D possibly uses TRBD1 or TRBD2 (5 bases each). The CDR3 is 14 amino acids. CDR1 KGHDR and CDR2 SFDVKD come from the germline V gene. Trimming took 2 bases from V and 8 from J, leaving 12 bases between them. The CDR3 loop is CATSDWVRGDEQFF. DNA for the CDR3: TGTGCCACCAGTGATTGGGTACGGGGCGATGAGCAGTTCTTC.

This clonotype was observed many times. The gene calls are TRBV7-9 and TRBJ2-5, with D tentatively TRBD1 (5 bases). The CDR3 is 15 residues long. CDR1 and CDR2 from the germline V gene are SEHNR and FQNEAQ (reference sequence). Trimming cost V 1 base and J 0 bases, with 9 bases left between them. The CDR3 loop is CASSLDPGNQETQYF. In DNA form, the CDR3 reads TGTGCCAGCAGCTTAGATCCAGGGAACCAAGAGACCCAGTACTTC.

The V call is TRBV9, the J call TRBJ1-1; no reliable D call. CDR1 and CDR2 from the germline V gene are SGDLS and YYNGEE. CDR3 size: 14 residues. V was clipped by 5 bases and J by 1 base, with 12 bases between them. CDR3 coding DNA: TGTGCCAGCAGTGCCCGGGATTGGAACACTGAAGCTTTCTTT. Translation gives CASSARDWNTEAFF.

The count of this clonotype is one. This chain connects TRBV12-3 or TRBV12-4 to TRBJ2-6, with D possibly TRBD1 on 6 matching bases. The CDR3 runs to 15 residues. Trimming took off 6 bases at V and 3 bases at J, with 12 bases between the two ends. The chain's CDR3 is CASSLTGFGANVLTF. Here the CDR3 DNA reads TGTGCCAGCAGCCTAACAGGGTTTGGGGCCAACGTCCTGACTTTC.

This clonotype was seen a few times. The chain is built from TRBV7-9 and TRBJ2-5; 8 bases align to TRBD2. With V trimmed by 4 bases and J by 0 bases, 19 bases remained unmatched. Germline V CDR1 and CDR2: SEHNR, FQNEAQ (reference sequence). This CDR3 comprises 20 residues. The CDR3 spells CASSSTAGTRPIIHQETQYF. As DNA, the CDR3 is TGTGCCAGCAGCTCCACCGCCGGGACTAGGCCCATAATTCACCAAGAGACCCAGTACTTC.

The J gene is TRBJ2-5, the V gene TRBV20-1; D is perhaps TRBD1 (5 bases). There are 14 residues in the CDR3. V lost 0 bases, J lost 2 bases, and 10 bases lay in between. Germline CDR1 reads DFQATT; CDR2 reads SNEGSKA (reference sequence). The CDR3 nucleotides read TGCAGTGCTAGAGAGGGGCGTGGTCAAGAGACCCAGTACTTC. This gives the protein CSAREGRGQETQYF.

This clonotype was picked up a small number of times. The chain is built from TRBV20-1 and TRBJ1-4, with D unresolved. The length of the CDR3 is 12 residues. The germline gives CDR1 DFQATT, CDR2 SNEGSKA (reference sequence). V was cut by 6 bases and J by 10 bases, with 15 bases left in between. CDR3 protein: CSAAGRVGKLFF. CDR3 coding DNA: TGCAGTGCCGCGGGTCGGGTGGGAAAACTGTTTTTT.

The rearrangement uses TRBV5-4 and TRBJ2-7, with a tentative D call TRBD2 (6 bases). Germline V gene data show CDR1 as SGHNT and CDR2 as YYREEE (reference sequence). V gave up 6 bases and J gave up 7 bases, with 26 bases separating them. The CDR3 runs to 16 residues. The CDR3 coding sequence is TGTGCCAGCACCCTCCAGGCCACTAGCTCCTACAATGAGCAGTACTTC. Protein product: CASTLQATSSYNEQYF.

This sequence joins TRBV20-1 and TRBJ1-1; TRBD1 agrees at 11 bases. Germline V CDR1 and CDR2: DFQATT, SNEGSKA (reference sequence). Trimming took 1 base from V and 5 from J; bases not matched to a gene: 3. This CDR3 region has 14 residues. CDR3 coding DNA: TGCAGTGCTAGAGGGACAGGGGGCGAGACTGAAGCTTTCTTT. Protein product: CSARGTGGETEAFF.

The genes are TRBV10-1 and TRBJ2-7, with no clear D. V lost 5 bases and J 2 bases, leaving 19 bases between the germline ends. This CDR3 is 16 amino acids long. Germline CDR1 and CDR2: WNHNN and SYGVQD (reference sequence). The CDR3 protein is CASSPLVGDSTYEQYF. The CDR3 coding sequence is TGCGCCAGCAGTCCCTTAGTTGGTGACTCGACCTACGAGCAGTACTTC.

About this clonotype: The germline gene is not matched at one end of the junction; a read error may be the cause. The chain links TRBV20-1 to TRBJ1-2; 9 nucleotides line up with TRBD1. CDR3 length: 14 amino acids. Germline V lookup: CDR1 DFQATT, CDR2 SNEGSKA (reference sequence). CDR3 coding DNA: TGCAGCGCCCCTCGACAGGGGGGTACTAATGGCCACACCTTC. It is translated as CSAPRQGGTNGHTF.

This clonotype showed up just a few times. The chain uses TRBV6-1 and TRBJ2-3; D may be TRBD2 (6 bases). Germline assignment: CDR1 MNHNS and CDR2 SASEGT. Trimming shortened V by 6 bases and J by 1 base, and 11 bases separated the two germline ends. The CDR3 totals 14 residues. CDR3 DNA: TGTGCCAGCAGGGAGGGCCGGGGCACAGATACGCAGTATTTT. This encodes CASREGRGTDTQYF.

This clonotype came up many times. The junction and the germline gene differ at one end; a read error may be behind it. V usage is TRBV6-5 and J usage is TRBJ1-2, with 8 bases aligning to TRBD1. The germline V gene has CDR1 MNHEY and CDR2 SVGAGI. The CDR3 covers 18 residues. CDR3 sequence (DNA): TGTGCCAGCAGTCACTCTGGGACAGGCGGTCGGAACAACTATGGCTACACCTTC. This translates into CASSHSGTGGRNNYGYTF.

V and J are TRBV7-2 and TRBJ2-3; TRBD2 matches 7 bases. Germline V lookup: CDR1 SGHTA, CDR2 FQGNSA. CDR3 size: 16 residues. The V segment lost 1 base and the J segment 4 bases; nucleotides outside the gene matches: 8. CDR3 bases: TGTGCCAGCAGCTTAGGAGGGCGGGGGAGCGCAGATACGCAGTATTTT. This sequence encodes CASSLGGRGSADTQYF.

This clonotype was observed a handful of times. The chain is built from TRBV20-1 and TRBJ2-1, with TRBD2 matching 16 bases. The CDR3 runs to 20 residues. Germline assignment: CDR1 DFQATT and CDR2 SNEGSKA (reference sequence). The V segment lost 3 bases and the J segment 3 bases; nucleotides outside the gene matches: 14. CDR3 region: CSARDRAGTSGRAHYNEQFF. CDR3 nucleotides: TGCAGTGCTAGGGATCGAGCCGGGACTAGCGGGAGGGCCCACTACAATGAGCAGTTCTTC.

The chain carries TRBV4-2 and TRBJ2-3, with a tentative D call TRBD1 (6 bases). Germline-derived CDR1 and CDR2 are LGHNA and YNFKEQ. V shed 0 bases and J shed 6 bases, with 16 bases lying between them. This CDR3 spans 16 amino acids. CDR3: CASSQEDQGRVDTQYF. The CDR3 DNA follows: TGTGCCAGCAGCCAAGAAGACCAGGGGAGAGTGGATACGCAGTATTTT.

V is TRBV28 and J is TRBJ1-2; TRBD1 is a possible D gene (5 bases). The CDR3 totals 17 residues. Between the trimmed V and J ends, which lost 4 bases and 0 bases, there was a span of 18 bases. Germline V CDR1 and CDR2: MDHEN, SYDVKM. Written as DNA, the CDR3 is TGTGCCAGCAGTTCGGAGGGGAGGGGACTAACTAACTATGGCTACACCTTC. It codes for CASSSEGRGLTNYGYTF.

This clonotype was counted between two and nine times. The chain links TRBV7-2 to TRBJ1-6; possible D gene TRBD1, 6 bases. The V end was cut by 8 bases, the J end by 7 bases, with 15 bases between. Per the germline V gene, CDR1 is SGHTA and CDR2 is FQGNSA. The CDR3 contains 14 residues. This chain's CDR3 is CASRRGQPNSPLHF. The DNA for the CDR3 is TGTGCCAGCCGACGGGGGCAGCCGAATTCACCCCTCCACTTT.

This clonotype is a singleton in its sample. Since a much larger clone is just one base distant, this may be a read error. The rearrangement uses TRBV12-3 or TRBV12-4 and TRBJ1-5, with D hard to call. Trimming took 5 bases from V and 7 from J, leaving 15 bases between them. The length of the CDR3 is 14 residues. The CDR3 DNA reads TGTGCCAGCAGTCGTGGCGGGGTTGGGCAGCCCCAGCATTTT. Translated: CASSRGGVGQPQHF.

Concerning this clonotype itself: With a much larger clone just one base away, this may be a read error. Since no conserved phenylalanine or tryptophan closes the CDR3, a read error is the likely cause. The chain has TRBV12-3 or TRBV12-4 and TRBJ1-2, with D possibly TRBD1 on 6 matching bases. This CDR3 comprises 15 residues. Trimming removed 6 bases at V and 4 bases at J, with 18 bases between. The CDR3 is CASSRTQSGAYGYTC. The CDR3 DNA reads TGTGCCAGCAGCAGGACTCAATCAGGGGCCTATGGCTACACCTGC.

Worth noting for this clonotype: A much larger clone differs from this one at a single base, so this may be a read error. The CDR3 reads CAGSRGLGTQYF. The CDR3, as DNA: TGCGCCGGCAGCAGAGGACTAGGCACGCAGTATTTT. The rearrangement uses TRBV5-1 and TRBJ2-3; TRBD2 matches at 7 bases. Germline CDR1 SGHRS, CDR2 YFSETQ. The CDR3 contains 12 residues.

Concerning this clonotype itself: A much larger clone sits a single nucleotide away, making a read error possible. V usage is TRBV6-2 or TRBV6-3 and J usage is TRBJ2-7, with D possibly being TRBD2 (6 bases). The germline V gene has CDR1 MNHEY and CDR2 SVGEGT. The CDR3 runs to 13 residues. V was cut by 2 bases and J by 5 bases, with 10 bases left in between. CDR3 region: CASSYAGSHEQYF. CDR3 nucleotide sequence: TGTGCCAGCAGTTACGCGGGATCCCACGAGCAGTACTTC.

This clonotype was counted ten times or more. The V call is TRBV5-1, the J call TRBJ1-2; D gene ambiguous. Trimming left V 0 bases short and J 8 bases short, with 11 bases between. This CDR3 region has 13 residues. Germline V gene sequence: CDR1 SGHRS, CDR2 YFSETQ. For the CDR3, the DNA is TGCGCCAGCAGCTTGGTAGCCTCCGGGGGCTACACCTTC. Amino acid sequence: CASSLVASGGYTF.

The V call is TRBV24-1, the J call TRBJ1-2, with D unclear. In germline, CDR1 is KGHDR, CDR2 SFDVKD. This CDR3 has 13 residues. V lost 5 bases and J 3 bases, leaving 9 bases between the germline ends. This CDR3 is CATSGSGDYGYTF. CDR3 nucleotide sequence: TGTGCCACCAGTGGTTCGGGAGACTATGGCTACACCTTC.

This clonotype has at least ten counts. The V call is TRBV20-1, the J call TRBJ2-3; 7 bases match TRBD1. This CDR3 is 12 amino acids long. The J segment lost 6 bases and the V segment lost 3 bases, leaving 3 bases of the junction unmatched. The germline V gene has CDR1 DFQATT and CDR2 SNEGSKA (reference sequence). The CDR3 loop is CSASDRADTQYF. CDR3 DNA: TGCAGTGCTAGCGACAGGGCGGATACGCAGTATTTT.

CDR3 nucleotides: TGCGCCAGCAGCTGGGACGGCAATGAGCAGTTCTTC. It specifies CASSWDGNEQFF. The chain links TRBV5-1 to TRBJ2-1; the D gene could be TRBD1 or TRBD2 (5 bases each). Germline V gives CDR1 SGHRS, CDR2 YFSETQ. Deletions cut 3 bases from V and 6 bases from J, with 7 bases between. CDR3 size: 12 residues.

This clonotype has a count of ten or more. V is TRBV25-1 and J is TRBJ2-5, with no clear D. The germline V gene has CDR1 MGHDK and CDR2 SYGVNS. Trimming pared 8 bases from V and 1 base from J, leaving 11 bases between. The CDR3 has 13 residues. CDR3 protein: CASARLFQETQYF. In nucleotides, the CDR3 is TGTGCCAGCGCCCGCCTGTTCCAAGAGACCCAGTACTTC. Together with reference TRBV25-1 and TRBJ2-5, the CDR3 gives the full variable domain: EADIYQTPRYLVIGTGKKITLECSQTMGHDKMYWYQQDPGMELHLIHYSYGVNSTEKGDLSSESTVSRIRTEHFPLTLESARPSHTSQYLCASARLFQETQYFGPGTRLLVL.

The V and J genes are TRBV20-1 and TRBJ1-5; D perhaps matches TRBD1 (5 bases). Germline V CDR1 and CDR2: DFQATT, SNEGSKA (reference sequence). This CDR3 has 13 amino acids. V was cut by 8 bases and J by 2 bases, with 13 bases left in between. Here the CDR3 reads CSSTWGGNQPQHF. The CDR3 bases are TGCAGTTCTACATGGGGGGGCAATCAGCCCCAGCATTTT.

The chain is built from TRBV5-1 and TRBJ2-2, with a possible D match to TRBD1 (6 bases). The CDR3 has 17 amino acids. CDR1 is SGHRS, CDR2 YFSETQ, per germline. V was clipped by 4 bases and J by 3 bases, with 19 bases between them. CDR3 protein: CASSPIGQIRDTGELFF. In nucleotides, the CDR3 is TGCGCCAGCAGCCCGATCGGACAGATCCGGGACACCGGGGAGCTGTTTTTT.